This T cell receptor beta chain was profiled in a study of human T cells and chemical hapten exposure. Time point: healthy volunteer bleed at 6 weeks. The study extracted total RNA from unfractionated whole blood. This clonotype has more than one count but fewer than ten. Each CDR3 protein gets one entry after TCRdb re-called the RACE reads with MiXCR. The sample has fewer than 85,000 distinct CDR3 sequences; over 8.5% are singletons. The sample consisted of whole blood. The TCR sequence derives from a male donor in good health. Some clones in this sample may be carry-over from other donors' samples.

The CDR3, as DNA: TGTGCCAGCAGTTTGGCTCAGGGGAACTATGGCTACACCTTC. Amino acids: CASSLAQGNYGYTF. J is TRBJ1-2 and V is TRBV12-3 or TRBV12-4, with a possible D match to TRBD1 (6 bases). The CDR3 sequence is 14 residues long. The V gene lost 3 bases and the J gene lost 2 bases, with 10 bases spanning the gap.